The T cell receptor (beta chain) under discussion was sequenced for a study of TIL therapy for anti-PD-1-resistant metastatic lung cancer. J was trimmed by 4 bases and V by 4 bases; bases with no gene match: 5. The CDR3 loop spans 14 amino acids. Germline V gives CDR1 SGDLS, CDR2 YYNGEE. This clone was counted only a few times. As yet, its antigen is unknown. As to time point: pre-treatment sample, taken before nivolumab and TIL therapy. Sequencing used immunoSEQ v3. Libraries were prepared by immunoSEQ multiplex PCR; TCRdb keeps only in-frame clonotypes and omits some of them. This sample yields tens of thousands of clones, of which 73% are seen a single time; roughly 6.1% belongs to the top ten. Notes on the study in general: Patients were highly selected, enriched for treatment-naive, never-smoker and oncogene-addicted cases.

The gene calls are TRBV9 and TRBJ1-2; 9 bases align to TRBD1. The sequence came from a person aged 25 to 79 with non-small cell lung cancer. Sequencing was performed on blood, taken at baseline. CDR3 in DNA: TGTGCCAGCAGCTCGGGACAGGGTGCCTATGGCTACACCTTC. It is translated as CASSSGQGAYGYTF.